This T cell receptor (beta chain) was identified during a study of blood T cells in healthy people across ages. General study findings and limits: Researchers deemed the diversity estimates from one million T cells underestimates.

Through a sample-barcoded 5' primer and a J-beta primer mix, a second PCR was run for roughly 7 to 12 cycles. Via MiXCR, TCRdb re-called the 5' RACE reads, giving one row per CDR3 protein. The data hold some 760,000 distinct CDR3 sequences, with 20% to 25% observed a single time. About this clonotype itself: Its antigen is currently unknown.

The CDR3 totals 16 residues. Germline CDR1 and CDR2: SEHNR and FQNEAQ (reference sequence). These data were also reused for a study on T cells of mothers and their children.

The chain joins TRBV7-9 to TRBJ2-5, with 9 positions matching TRBD1. The J call may be faulty, since TRBJ2-7 better matches the DNA end. Source material: blood. The origin of this receptor is a boy between 10 and 17 years old in good health. The DNA of the CDR3 is TGTGCCAGCAGCACATACCCGGGACAGGGTGGCTACGAGCAGTACTTC. It yields the protein CASSTYPGQGGYEQYF.